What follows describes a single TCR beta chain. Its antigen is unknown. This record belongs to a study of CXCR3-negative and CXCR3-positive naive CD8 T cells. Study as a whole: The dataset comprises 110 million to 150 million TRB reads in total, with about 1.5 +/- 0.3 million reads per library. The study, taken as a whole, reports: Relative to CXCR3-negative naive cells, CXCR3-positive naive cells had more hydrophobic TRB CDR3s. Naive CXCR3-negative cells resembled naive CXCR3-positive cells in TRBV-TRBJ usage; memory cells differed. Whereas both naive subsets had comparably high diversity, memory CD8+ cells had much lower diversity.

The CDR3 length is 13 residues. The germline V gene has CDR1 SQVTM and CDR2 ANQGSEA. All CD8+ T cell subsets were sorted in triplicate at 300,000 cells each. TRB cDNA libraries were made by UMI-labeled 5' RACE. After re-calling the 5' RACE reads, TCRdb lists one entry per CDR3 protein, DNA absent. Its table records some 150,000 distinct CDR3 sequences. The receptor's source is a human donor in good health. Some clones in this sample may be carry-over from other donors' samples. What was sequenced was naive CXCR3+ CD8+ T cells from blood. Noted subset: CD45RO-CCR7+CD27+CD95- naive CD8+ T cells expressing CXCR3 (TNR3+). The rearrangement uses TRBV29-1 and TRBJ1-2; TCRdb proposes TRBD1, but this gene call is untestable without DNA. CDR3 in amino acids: CSVIPPGVSGYTF.